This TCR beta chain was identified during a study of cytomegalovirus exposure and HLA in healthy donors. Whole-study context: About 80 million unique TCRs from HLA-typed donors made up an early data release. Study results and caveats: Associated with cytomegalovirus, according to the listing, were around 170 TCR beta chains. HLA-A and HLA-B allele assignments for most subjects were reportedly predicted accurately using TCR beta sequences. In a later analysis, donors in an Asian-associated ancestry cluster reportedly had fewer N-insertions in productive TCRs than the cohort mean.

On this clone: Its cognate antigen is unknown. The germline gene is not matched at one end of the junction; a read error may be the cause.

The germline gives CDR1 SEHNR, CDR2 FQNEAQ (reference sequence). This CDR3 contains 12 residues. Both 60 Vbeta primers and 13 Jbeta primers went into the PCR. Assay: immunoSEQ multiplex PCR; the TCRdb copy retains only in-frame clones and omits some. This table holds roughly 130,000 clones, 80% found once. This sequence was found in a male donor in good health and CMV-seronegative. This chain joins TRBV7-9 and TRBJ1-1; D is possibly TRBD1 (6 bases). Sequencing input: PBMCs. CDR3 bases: TGTTCCAGCAGCAGGGGAGGGGGAGAAGCTTTCTTT. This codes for CSSSRGGGEAFF. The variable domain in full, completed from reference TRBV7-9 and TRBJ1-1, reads DTGVSQNPRHKITKRGQNVTFRCDPISEHNRLYWYRQTLGQGPEFLTYFQNEAQLEKSRLLSDRFSAERPKGSFSTLEIQRTEQGDSAMYLCSSSRGGGEAFFGQGTRLTVV.